This T cell receptor beta chain stems from a study of metastatic and nonmetastatic thyroid tumors. Prior to thyroid surgery, none of the patients had received any treatment. TCRdb re-called the PCR reads through MiXCR. Found here are around 35,000 clones, over 15% of them singletons; the top ten hold 4.5% to 5.5%. This clone was seen ten or more times. Germline CDR1 and CDR2: DFQATT and SNEGSKA (reference sequence). This CDR3 is built from 14 residues. Trimming removed 0 bases at V and 0 bases at J, with 7 bases between. This TCR came from a female donor with papillary thyroid cancer or a benign thyroid nodule (not recorded which). Some clones in this sample may be carry-over from other donors' samples. The chain links TRBV20-1 to TRBJ2-3, with unresolved D. The sample taken for sequencing was blood. CDR3 loop: CSARDSPSTDTQYF. In nucleotides, the CDR3 is TGCAGTGCTAGAGATAGCCCAAGCACAGATACGCAGTATTTT.